This T cell receptor beta chain was sequenced during a study of blood T cell repertoires in COVID-19. This table comes from immunoSEQ multiplex PCR, and its TCRdb copy is limited to in-frame clones, with some not included. Of about 110,000 clones in the sample, about 90% were seen once. The specimen was peripheral blood. The sequence was obtained from a woman aged 25 to 39 with acute or convalescent COVID-19.

CDR3 DNA: TGTGCCAGCAGTTTCGGGGGCTATGGCTACACCTTC. It is translated as CASSFGGYGYTF. The chain has TRBV28 and TRBJ1-2, with D possibly TRBD1 on 5 matching bases. CDR1 is MDHEN, CDR2 SYDVKM, per germline. The CDR3 has 12 amino acids. Trimming left V 3 bases short and J 4 bases short, with 6 bases between.